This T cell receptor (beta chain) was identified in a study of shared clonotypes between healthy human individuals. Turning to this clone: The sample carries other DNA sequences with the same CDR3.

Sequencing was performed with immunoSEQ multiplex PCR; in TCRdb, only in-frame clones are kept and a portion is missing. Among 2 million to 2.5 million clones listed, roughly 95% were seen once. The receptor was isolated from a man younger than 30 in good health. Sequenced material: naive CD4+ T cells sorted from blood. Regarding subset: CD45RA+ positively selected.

The CDR3 DNA follows: TGTGCCAGCAGCTCCCGACTAGCGGGAGGCTACAATGAGCAGTTCTTC. Translation: CASSSRLAGGYNEQFF. The rearrangement links TRBV11-2 to TRBJ2-1; 13 nucleotides match TRBD2. V lost 4 bases to trimming and J lost 3 bases; unmatched junction nucleotides: 3. Germline values: CDR1 SGHAT, CDR2 FQNNGV. CDR3 size: 16 residues.